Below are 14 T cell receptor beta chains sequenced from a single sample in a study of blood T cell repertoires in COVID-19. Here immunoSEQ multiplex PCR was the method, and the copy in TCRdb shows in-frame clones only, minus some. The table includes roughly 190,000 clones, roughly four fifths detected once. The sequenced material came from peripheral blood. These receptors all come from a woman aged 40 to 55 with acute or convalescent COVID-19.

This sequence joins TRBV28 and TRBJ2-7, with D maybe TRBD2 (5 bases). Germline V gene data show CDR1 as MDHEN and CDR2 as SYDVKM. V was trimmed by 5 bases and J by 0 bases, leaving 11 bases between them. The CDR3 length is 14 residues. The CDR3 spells CASSPDGDSYEQYF. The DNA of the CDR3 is TGTGCCAGCAGTCCGGACGGGGACTCCTACGAGCAGTACTTC.

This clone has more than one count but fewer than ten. CDR3 nucleotide sequence: TGTGCCAGCAGCGCGAAACAGGGTCAAACTTCACCCCTCCACTTT. Translation gives CASSAKQGQTSPLHF. The gene calls are TRBV7-2 and TRBJ1-6; a possible D gene is TRBD1 (6 bases). Trimming left V 5 bases short and J 9 bases short, with 17 bases between. Germline CDR1 and CDR2: SGHTA and FQGNSA. This CDR3 contains 15 residues.

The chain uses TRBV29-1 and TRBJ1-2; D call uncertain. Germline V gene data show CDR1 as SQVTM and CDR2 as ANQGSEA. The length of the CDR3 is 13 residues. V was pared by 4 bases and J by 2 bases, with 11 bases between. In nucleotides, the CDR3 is TGCAGCGTTGTTACGGGGTTCAACTATGGCTACACCTTC. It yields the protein CSVVTGFNYGYTF. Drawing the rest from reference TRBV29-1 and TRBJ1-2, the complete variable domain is SAVISQKPSRDICQRGTSLTIQCQVDSQVTMMFWYRQQPGQSLTLIATANQGSEATYESGFVIDKFPISRPNLTFSTLTVSNMSPEDSSIYLCSVVTGFNYGYTFGSGTRLTVV.

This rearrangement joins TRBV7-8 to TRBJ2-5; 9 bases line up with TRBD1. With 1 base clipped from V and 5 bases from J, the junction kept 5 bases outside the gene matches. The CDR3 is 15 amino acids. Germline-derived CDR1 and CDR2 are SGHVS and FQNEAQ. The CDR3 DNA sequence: TGTGCCAGCAGCTTAGAGACAGGGGGTGGGGAGACCCAGTACTTC. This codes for CASSLETGGGETQYF.

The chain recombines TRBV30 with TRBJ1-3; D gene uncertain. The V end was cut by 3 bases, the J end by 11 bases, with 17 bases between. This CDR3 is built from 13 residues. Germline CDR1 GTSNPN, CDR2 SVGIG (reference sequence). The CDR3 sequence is CAWSVGFSGPIYF. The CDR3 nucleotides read TGTGCCTGGAGCGTCGGGTTCAGTGGCCCCATATATTTT.

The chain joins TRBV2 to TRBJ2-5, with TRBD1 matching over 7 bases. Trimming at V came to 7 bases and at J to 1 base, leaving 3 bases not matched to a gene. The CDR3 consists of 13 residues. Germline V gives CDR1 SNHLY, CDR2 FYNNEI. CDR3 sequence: CASTGQSQETQYF. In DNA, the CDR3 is TGTGCCAGCACGGGACAGAGCCAAGAGACCCAGTACTTC. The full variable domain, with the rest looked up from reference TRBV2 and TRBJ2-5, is EPEVTQTPSHQVTQMGQEVILRCVPISNHLYFYWYRQILGQKVEFLVSFYNNEISEKSEIFDDQFSVERPDGSNFTLKIRSTKLEDSAMYFCASTGQSQETQYFGPGTRLLVL.

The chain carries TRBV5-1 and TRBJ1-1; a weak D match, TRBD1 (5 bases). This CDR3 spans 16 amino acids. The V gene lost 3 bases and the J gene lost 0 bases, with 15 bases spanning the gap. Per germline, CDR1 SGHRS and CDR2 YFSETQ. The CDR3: CASSYTWQGMNTEAFF. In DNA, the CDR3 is TGCGCCAGCAGCTACACGTGGCAGGGTATGAACACTGAAGCTTTCTTT.

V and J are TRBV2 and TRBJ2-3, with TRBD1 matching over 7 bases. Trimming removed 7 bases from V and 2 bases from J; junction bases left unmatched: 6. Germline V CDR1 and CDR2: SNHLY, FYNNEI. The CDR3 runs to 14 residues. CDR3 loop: CASKDRVATDTQYF. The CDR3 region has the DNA TGTGCCAGCAAAGACAGGGTAGCCACAGATACGCAGTATTTT.

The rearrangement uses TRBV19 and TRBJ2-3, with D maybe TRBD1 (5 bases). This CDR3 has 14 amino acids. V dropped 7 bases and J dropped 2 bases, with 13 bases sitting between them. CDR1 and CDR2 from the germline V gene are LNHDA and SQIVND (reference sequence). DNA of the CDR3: TGTGCCAGTAAGATTAGCAGGGACACAGATACGCAGTATTTT. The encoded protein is CASKISRDTDTQYF.

The CDR3 here is CASSQDRVQYNEQFF. The CDR3 DNA is TGCGCCAGCAGTCAAGACAGGGTCCAATACAATGAGCAGTTCTTC. J is TRBJ2-1 and V is TRBV5-1, with 7 bases lining up with TRBD1. The CDR3 runs to 15 residues. V trimming: 5 bases; J trimming: 4 bases; junction bases outside the gene matches: 9. Germline V gene data show CDR1 as SGHRS and CDR2 as YFSETQ.

This CDR3 is CSARKNTEAFF. The CDR3 nucleotides are TGCAGTGCTCGTAAAAACACTGAAGCTTTCTTT. The chain joins TRBV20-1 to TRBJ1-1; D is unclear. Deletions cut 5 bases from V and 2 bases from J, with 6 bases between. The CDR3 extends over 11 amino acids. In germline, CDR1 is DFQATT, CDR2 SNEGSKA (reference sequence).

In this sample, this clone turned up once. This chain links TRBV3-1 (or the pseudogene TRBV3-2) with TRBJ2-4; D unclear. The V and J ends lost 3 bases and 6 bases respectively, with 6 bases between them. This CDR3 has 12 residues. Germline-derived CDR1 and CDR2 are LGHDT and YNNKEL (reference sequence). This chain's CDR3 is CASSQSGNIQYF. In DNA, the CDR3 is TGTGCCAGCAGCCAGTCCGGAAACATTCAGTACTTC.

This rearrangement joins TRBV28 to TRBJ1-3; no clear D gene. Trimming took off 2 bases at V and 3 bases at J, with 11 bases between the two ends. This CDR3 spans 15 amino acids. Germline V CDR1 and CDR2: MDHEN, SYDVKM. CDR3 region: CASSLAGFSGNTIYF. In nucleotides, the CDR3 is TGTGCCAGCAGTTTAGCGGGGTTCAGTGGAAACACCATATATTTT.

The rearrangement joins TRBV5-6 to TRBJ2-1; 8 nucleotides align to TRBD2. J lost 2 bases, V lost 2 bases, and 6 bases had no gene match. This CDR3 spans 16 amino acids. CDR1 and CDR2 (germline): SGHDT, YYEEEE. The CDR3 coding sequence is TGTGCCAGCAGCTTTATCGAGCGGGAGACCTACAATGAGCAGTTCTTC. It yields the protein CASSFIERETYNEQFF. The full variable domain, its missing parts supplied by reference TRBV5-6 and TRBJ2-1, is DAGVTQSPTHLIKTRGQQVTLRCSPKSGHDTVSWYQQALGQGPQFIFQYYEEEERQRGNFPDRFSGHQFPNYSSELNVNALLLGDSALYLCASSFIERETYNEQFFGPGTRLTVL.